Listed here are 20 T cell receptor beta chains from one sample, sequenced in a study of blood T cell repertoires in COVID-19. Repertoires were generated with immunoSEQ multiplex PCR, while TCRdb's copy carries only in-frame clones and drops some. The table lists some 150,000 clones, more than 75% of them singletons, with 3.5% to 4.5% in the top ten. Sequenced material: peripheral blood. The receptors come from a man between 60 and 75 years old with acute or convalescent COVID-19.

V is TRBV14 and J is TRBJ2-1; 7 bases line up with TRBD2. This CDR3 is built from 16 residues. The germline V gene encodes CDR1 SGHDN and CDR2 FVKESK. With 4 bases clipped from V and 4 bases from J, the junction kept 10 bases outside the gene matches. The DNA for the CDR3 is TGTGCCAGCAGCCCCGAGACTAGCCCCTGGTACAATGAGCAGTTCTTC. Protein product: CASSPETSPWYNEQFF. Supplemented by reference TRBV14 and TRBJ2-1, the full variable domain reads EAGVTQFPSHSVIEKGQTVTLRCDPISGHDNLYWYRRVMGKEIKFLLHFVKESKQDESGMPNNRFLAERTGGTYSTLKVQPAELEDSGVYFCASSPETSPWYNEQFFGPGTRLTVL.

This chain connects TRBV6-6 to TRBJ2-2, with 10 bases identical to TRBD1. This CDR3 region has 15 residues. With V trimmed by 7 bases and J by 4 bases, 6 bases remained unmatched. Germline V gene data show CDR1 as MNHNY and CDR2 as SVGAGI (reference sequence). CDR3 amino acids: CASTGQGGGTGELFF. In DNA, the CDR3 is TGTGCCAGCACCGGACAGGGGGGGGGCACCGGGGAGCTGTTTTTT.

This chain links TRBV18 with TRBJ2-7; D possibly corresponds to TRBD2 (6 bases). The CDR3 is made up of 13 amino acids. CDR1 is KGHSH and CDR2 is LQKENI in the germline V gene. V gave up 6 bases and J gave up 6 bases, with 15 bases separating them. CDR3 DNA sequence: TGTGCCAGCTCCCGGGGAGGCGCTTCCGAGCAGTACTTC. Its protein is CASSRGGASEQYF. Using reference TRBV18 and TRBJ2-7 for the parts outside the CDR3, the full variable domain is NAGVMQNPRHLVRRRGQEARLRCSPMKGHSHVYWYRQLPEEGLKFMVYLQKENIIDESGMPKERFSAEFPKEGPSILRIQQVVRGDSAAYFCASSRGGASEQYFGPGTRLTVT.

CDR3 nucleotides: TGTGCCAGCAGCTGGAGGGGACCTAACTATGGCTACACCTTC. This encodes CASSWRGPNYGYTF. V usage is TRBV5-5 and J usage is TRBJ1-2; tentatively, D is TRBD1 (5 bases). This CDR3 spans 14 amino acids. Trimming took 3 bases from V and 0 from J, leaving 9 bases between them. From germline, CDR1 is SGHKS and CDR2 YYEKEE (reference sequence).

J is TRBJ1-3 and V is TRBV6-1, with unresolved D. The CDR3 runs 16 residues. V shed 4 bases and J shed 4 bases, with 17 bases lying between them. Germline loops: CDR1 MNHNS, CDR2 SASEGT. CDR3 in DNA: TGTGCCAGCAGTGCTGTTGTGGTCGGAGGGGGAAACACCATATATTTT. Protein product: CASSAVVVGGGNTIYF.

This chain joins TRBV24-1 and TRBJ1-6, with TRBD1 as a possible D gene (5 bases). This CDR3 is built from 16 residues. V lost 0 bases, J lost 10 bases, and 15 bases lay in between. Germline CDR1 reads KGHDR; CDR2 reads SFDVKD. The CDR3 DNA reads TGTGCCACCAGTGATTTGACAGAAGGGGTTCGCTCACCCCTCCACTTT. It is translated as CATSDLTEGVRSPLHF.

This clone is classed as medium-sized. J is TRBJ2-2 and V is TRBV28, with D perhaps matching TRBD2 (5 bases). Trimming removed 7 bases at V and 6 bases at J, with 12 bases between. This CDR3 is built from 13 residues. Germline V CDR1 and CDR2: MDHEN, SYDVKM. CDR3 residues: CASTLGGAGELFF. The CDR3 nucleotides read TGTGCCAGCACCCTTGGAGGAGCCGGGGAGCTGTTTTTT.

This chain uses TRBV11-2 with TRBJ2-1, with TRBD2 matching 10 bases. Germline CDR1 reads SGHAT; CDR2 reads FQNNGV. CDR3 length: 17 amino acids. After removal of 3 bases from V and 9 bases from J, the junction contained 14 bases not matched to a gene. CDR3 amino acids: CASSFTPSSGSVSEQFF. In DNA form, the CDR3 reads TGTGCCAGCAGCTTTACCCCTTCTAGCGGGAGTGTCAGTGAGCAGTTCTTC.

A word on this clone: The junction departs from the called germline gene at one end, perhaps through a read error. V usage is TRBV2 and J usage is TRBJ2-3; possible D gene TRBD2, 5 bases. There are 14 residues in the CDR3. Germline CDR1 is SNHLY and CDR2 is FYNNEI. CDR3 coding DNA: TGTGCCGGCAGTGAACTAGTTGGCACAGATACGCAGTATTTT. Its translation: CAGSELVGTDTQYF.

The rearrangement uses TRBV11-1 and TRBJ2-1; 8 nucleotides align to TRBD2. Germline CDR1 reads SGHAT; CDR2 reads FQDESV (reference sequence). V gave up 5 bases and J gave up 8 bases; unmatched junction bases: 11. This CDR3 has 15 amino acids. This chain's CDR3 is CASSHRGGVGDEQFF. CDR3 coding DNA: TGTGCCAGCAGCCACCGGGGGGGGGTTGGCGATGAGCAGTTCTTC.

This chain joins TRBV19 and TRBJ2-7; D not certain. The CDR3 spans 14 residues. Trimming stripped 3 bases from V and 0 bases from J, with 9 bases between. Germline lookup yields CDR1 LNHDA and CDR2 SQIVND (reference sequence). The DNA of the CDR3 is TGTGCCAGTAGTATTGGTCCCAGCTCCTACGAGCAGTACTTC. It codes for CASSIGPSSYEQYF.

This clone showed up just once. This chain links TRBV10-3 with TRBJ2-5, with 12 bases aligning to TRBD2. The CDR3 has 16 amino acids. Per germline, CDR1 ENHRY and CDR2 SYGVKD. Unmatched junction bases numbered 5, after V lost 2 bases and J lost 4 bases. For the CDR3, the DNA is TGTGCCATCAGTGAGCGGGGACTAGCGGGTAGAGAGACCCAGTACTTC. Protein sequence: CAISERGLAGRETQYF.

This sequence joins TRBV5-4 and TRBJ2-1; 10 bases are a match to TRBD2. This CDR3 has 15 residues. The ends lost 4 bases at V and 4 bases at J; junction bases unmatched: 5. Germline CDR1 is SGHNT and CDR2 is YYREEE (reference sequence). CDR3 DNA: TGTGCCAGCAGCCCCGGGACTAGCGCATACAATGAGCAGTTCTTC. Translating it yields CASSPGTSAYNEQFF.

The chain combines TRBV30 with TRBJ2-3; D possibly corresponds to TRBD1 (6 bases). Germline assignment: CDR1 GTSNPN and CDR2 SVGIG (reference sequence). The germline V and J ends were trimmed by 2 bases and 3 bases, with 15 bases remaining between them. This CDR3 has 15 residues. For the CDR3, the DNA is TGTGCCTGGAGTACCACAGGGCGTGGTACAGATACGCAGTATTTT. Amino acids: CAWSTTGRGTDTQYF.

The chain employs TRBV5-1 and TRBJ2-7, with D perhaps matching TRBD2 (6 bases). Trimming took 4 bases from V and 2 from J, leaving 13 bases between them. The CDR3 is 14 amino acids. CDR1 is SGHRS, CDR2 YFSETQ, per germline. The CDR3 bases are TGCGCCAGCAGCCCCGGGACTTCAGCCTACGAGCAGTACTTC. It specifies CASSPGTSAYEQYF.

V is TRBV2 and J is TRBJ2-2, with 8 positions matching TRBD2. Germline CDR1 reads SNHLY; CDR2 reads FYNNEI. This CDR3 comprises 13 residues. The V and J ends lost 6 bases and 4 bases, in that order; junction bases with no gene match: 1. DNA of the CDR3: TGTGCCAGCAGGGGGACTAGCACCGGGGAGCTGTTTTTT. This gives the protein CASRGTSTGELFF.

The genes are TRBV5-6 and TRBJ2-3; weak D call: TRBD2 (6 bases). Deletions cut 3 bases from V and 4 bases from J, with 18 bases between. The CDR3 totals 16 residues. Germline assignment: CDR1 SGHDT and CDR2 YYEEEE. CDR3 in amino acids: CASSSGLFPEADTQYF. CDR3 DNA: TGTGCCAGCAGCTCGGGACTTTTCCCGGAGGCAGATACGCAGTATTTT. Full variable domain (outside the CDR3, taken from reference TRBV5-6 and TRBJ2-3): DAGVTQSPTHLIKTRGQQVTLRCSPKSGHDTVSWYQQALGQGPQFIFQYYEEEERQRGNFPDRFSGHQFPNYSSELNVNALLLGDSALYLCASSSGLFPEADTQYFGPGTRLTVL.

The chain is built from TRBV5-3 and TRBJ2-2; unclear D gene. TRBV5-3 is an ORF for which the function is uncertain. This CDR3 is built from 15 residues. The germline V and J ends were trimmed by 0 bases and 4 bases, with 10 bases remaining between them. DNA of the CDR3: TGTGCCAGAAGCTTGGTTCCGGGTCGCACCGGGGAGCTGTTTTTT. Encoded protein: CARSLVPGRTGELFF.

J is TRBJ1-5 and V is TRBV27; D gene uncertain. Germline-derived CDR1 and CDR2 are MNHEY and SMNVEV (reference sequence). This CDR3 region has 13 residues. V lost 3 bases, J lost 6 bases, and 9 bases lay in between. CDR3 bases: TGTGCCAGCAGTTTCTCGGGTGGTCAGCCCCAGCATTTT. Translated, it gives CASSFSGGQPQHF.

The V gene is TRBV7-6, the J gene TRBJ2-7; 7 bases align to TRBD2. This CDR3 has 15 amino acids. V dropped 2 bases and J dropped 3; count of bases not matched to a gene: 7. Per the germline V gene, CDR1 is SGHVS and CDR2 is FNYEAQ. The CDR3 DNA follows: TGTGCCAGCAGCTTAAAAGCGGGACGAGTCTACGAGCAGTACTTC. Its protein product is CASSLKAGRVYEQYF.